This TCR beta chain derives from a study of CD8 T cells in ankylosing spondylitis. Germline V CDR1 and CDR2: MDHEN, SYDVKM. Trimming took 4 bases from V and 3 from J, leaving 12 bases between them. The CDR3 runs to 14 residues. Study observations and caveats: Some of the motif variants had earlier been found in reactive arthritis patients' fluid and blood. Reports say disease-linked clones showed up significantly more in matched ankylosing spondylitis synovial fluid. Blood from ankylosing spondylitis patients appeared to carry a characteristic roughly eight-variant TCR beta motif.

A remark on this clonotype: Its target is not known.

The authors made TCR beta libraries by quantitative 5'-RACE with molecular barcodes. One entry per CDR3 protein, called by TCRdb with MiXCR from the 5' RACE reads. Of 650,000 to 800,000 distinct CDR3 sequences listed, roughly 20% were seen once; the top ten hold around a fifth. The clonotype was recovered from a male donor with ankylosing spondylitis. The specimen sequenced was blood, either unsorted or a sorted T cell fraction (not recorded which). This rearrangement joins TRBV28 to TRBJ2-5; D not certain. In DNA form, the CDR3 reads TGTGCCAGCAGTTCACCCGGTGGGGAAGAGACCCAGTACTTC. Amino acids: CASSSPGGEETQYF.